A selection of T cell receptor beta chains follows, all from one sample in a study of T cells in Graves' hyperthyroidism and ophthalmopathy. One entry per CDR3 protein results from TCRdb running MiXCR on the multiplex PCR reads. This table has more than 500,000 distinct CDR3 sequences, 35% to 50% appearing once. The material sequenced was peripheral blood or thyroid tissue (not recorded which). Receptors originate from an adult woman with Graves' disease, either hyperthyroidism or ophthalmopathy (not recorded which). The CDR3 runs from the conserved cysteine through the conserved F or W. The D gene is left open where the match is weak. For some rows the clone size is stated as once, few or many, or as a class when expanded; others skip it.

v_gene: TRBV9
abundance: few
d_gene: .
j_gene: TRBJ1-2
CDR3aa: CASSGDRGLDYTF
CDR3nt: TGTGCCAGCAGCGGCGACCGGGGCCTGGACTACACCTTC

v_gene: TRBV28
abundance: .
d_gene: .
j_gene: TRBJ1-1
CDR3aa: CASRDSLGVNTEAFF
CDR3nt: TGTGCCAGCAGGGACTCTCTCGGGGTGAACACTGAAGCTTTCTTT

v_gene: TRBV20-1
abundance: .
d_gene: .
j_gene: TRBJ1-2
CDR3aa: CSASAPYGYTF
CDR3nt: TGCAGTGCTAGTGCTCCCTATGGCTACACCTTC

v_gene: TRBV7-9
abundance: once
d_gene: .
j_gene: TRBJ2-7
CDR3aa: CASSFETAPIYEQYF
CDR3nt: TGTGCCAGCAGCTTTGAAACGGCGCCGATCTACGAGCAGTACTTC

v_gene: TRBV12-3/TRBV12-4
abundance: .
d_gene: TRBD2
j_gene: TRBJ2-7
CDR3aa: CASSLAGGQEYEQYF
CDR3nt: TGTGCCAGCAGTTTAGCGGGAGGGCAGGAGTACGAGCAGTACTTC

v_gene: TRBV20-1
abundance: many
d_gene: .
j_gene: TRBJ1-4
CDR3aa: CSARDWRGQANEKLFF
CDR3nt: TGCAGTGCTAGAGATTGGCGGGGGCAGGCTAATGAAAAACTGTTTTTT

v_gene: TRBV24-1
abundance: .
d_gene: .
j_gene: TRBJ1-1
CDR3aa: CATRAVWVKRKTGNTEAFF
CDR3nt: TGTGCCACGCGAGCCGTTTGGGTTAAGCGAAAGACAGGGAACACTGAAGCTTTCTTT

v_gene: TRBV7-2
abundance: .
d_gene: .
j_gene: TRBJ1-5
CDR3aa: CASSLANRGQPQHF
CDR3nt: TGTGCCAGCAGCTTAGCTAACCGGGGTCAGCCCCAGCATTTT

v_gene: TRBV7-3
abundance: .
d_gene: .
j_gene: TRBJ1-1
CDR3aa: CASSFIAGANTEAFF
CDR3nt: TGTGCCAGCAGCTTTATTGCAGGGGCAAACACTGAAGCTTTCTTT

v_gene: TRBV20-1
abundance: many
d_gene: TRBD2
j_gene: TRBJ2-5
CDR3aa: CSASYTGGPPETQYF
CDR3nt: TGCAGTGCTAGTTATACGGGAGGGCCCCCAGAGACCCAGTACTTC

v_gene: TRBV2
abundance: .
d_gene: TRBD2
j_gene: TRBJ2-7
CDR3aa: CASIVIAGNEQYF
CDR3nt: TGTGCCAGCATCGTGATAGCGGGGAACGAGCAGTACTTC

v_gene: TRBV4-1
abundance: .
d_gene: .
j_gene: TRBJ2-7
CDR3aa: CASSQRPPGYEQYF
CDR3nt: TGCGCCAGCAGCCAAAGGCCACCCGGCTACGAGCAGTACTTC

v_gene: TRBV10-3
abundance: .
d_gene: .
j_gene: TRBJ1-5
CDR3aa: CAIAGVSNQPQHF
CDR3nt: TGTGCCATAGCGGGAGTAAGCAATCAGCCCCAGCATTTT

v_gene: TRBV2
abundance: .
d_gene: .
j_gene: TRBJ1-2
CDR3aa: CASEAAPGGYTF
CDR3nt: TGTGCCAGCGAAGCCGCCCCGGGAGGCTACACCTTC

v_gene: TRBV7-3
abundance: .
d_gene: .
j_gene: TRBJ2-2
CDR3aa: CASSLKGTLGSGELFF
CDR3nt: TGTGCCAGCAGCTTAAAAGGGACTCTAGGGTCCGGGGAGCTGTTTTTT

v_gene: TRBV7-8
abundance: .
d_gene: TRBD1
j_gene: TRBJ1-5
CDR3aa: CASSLVGGTGYPNQPQHF
CDR3nt: TGTGCCAGCAGCTTGGTAGGGGGGACAGGGTATCCTAATCAGCCCCAGCATTTT

v_gene: TRBV5-6
abundance: .
d_gene: TRBD2
j_gene: TRBJ2-7
CDR3aa: CASSLALAGLYEQYF
CDR3nt: TGTGCCAGCAGCTTGGCCCTAGCGGGACTCTACGAGCAGTACTTC

v_gene: TRBV7-2
abundance: many
d_gene: TRBD1
j_gene: TRBJ2-2
CDR3aa: CASTQGANTGELFF
CDR3nt: TGTGCCAGCACCCAGGGGGCGAACACCGGGGAGCTGTTTTTT

v_gene: TRBV7-9
abundance: many
d_gene: TRBD1
j_gene: TRBJ1-3
CDR3aa: CAYRKGAGGNTIYF
CDR3nt: TGTGCCTACAGGAAGGGGGCCGGAGGAAACACCATATATTTT

v_gene: TRBV11-2
abundance: .
d_gene: .
j_gene: TRBJ2-5
CDR3aa: CASSHAGPTETQYF
CDR3nt: TGTGCCAGCTCACACGCCGGCCCGACTGAGACCCAGTACTTC

v_gene: TRBV7-9
abundance: .
d_gene: .
j_gene: TRBJ2-7
CDR3aa: CASEVGQGRTYAYEQYF
CDR3nt: TGTGCCAGCGAGGTTGGCCAGGGGCGCACCTACGCCTACGAGCAGTACTTC

v_gene: TRBV7-8
abundance: .
d_gene: .
j_gene: TRBJ2-7
CDR3aa: CASSIYLCSVKDYEQYF
CDR3nt: .

v_gene: TRBV13
abundance: .
d_gene: .
j_gene: TRBJ2-3
CDR3aa: CASSFYICSASLLVTDTQYF
CDR3nt: .

v_gene: TRBV25-1
abundance: few
d_gene: .
j_gene: TRBJ2-2
CDR3aa: CASSVSLGELFF
CDR3nt: TGTGCCAGCAGCGTATCACTCGGGGAGCTGTTTTTT